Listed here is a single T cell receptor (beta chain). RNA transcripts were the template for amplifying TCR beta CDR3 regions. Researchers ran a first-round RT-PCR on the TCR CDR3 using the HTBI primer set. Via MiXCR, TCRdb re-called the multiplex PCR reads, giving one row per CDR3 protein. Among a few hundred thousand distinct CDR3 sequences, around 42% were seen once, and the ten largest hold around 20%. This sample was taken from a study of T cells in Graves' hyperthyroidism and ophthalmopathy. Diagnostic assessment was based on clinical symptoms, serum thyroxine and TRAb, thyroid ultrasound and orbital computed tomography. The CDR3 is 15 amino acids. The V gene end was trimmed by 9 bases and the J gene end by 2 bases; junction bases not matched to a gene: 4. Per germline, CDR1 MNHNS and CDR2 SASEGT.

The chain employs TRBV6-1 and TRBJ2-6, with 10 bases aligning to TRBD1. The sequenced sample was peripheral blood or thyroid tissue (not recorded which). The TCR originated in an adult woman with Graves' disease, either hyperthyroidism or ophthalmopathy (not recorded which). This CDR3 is CARRDRGAGANVLTF. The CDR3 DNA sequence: TGTGCCAGACGGGACAGGGGTGCTGGGGCCAACGTCCTGACTTTC.